This paragraph reports one TCR beta chain. The same CDR3 arises from other DNA sequences in this sample as well. These data come from a study of blood T cell repertoires in COVID-19. Study-wide context: T cells, B-cell-depleted T cells, or PBMCs supplied cDNA or gDNA.

Assay used: immunoSEQ multiplex PCR; TCRdb lists only in-frame clones, some missing. The sample lists more than 250,000 clones, over 75% occurring once. The germline V gene has CDR1 SGHTA and CDR2 FQGNSA. Trimming removed 5 bases from V and 3 bases from J, with 5 bases in between. There are 11 residues in the CDR3. The TCR was taken from a human donor in a cohort sampled during active COVID-19. This sequence joins TRBV7-2 and TRBJ2-7; D gene uncertain. The sample was peripheral blood. The CDR3 protein is CASSPSYEQYF. The CDR3 DNA sequence: TGTGCCAGCAGCCCGAGCTACGAGCAGTACTTC.